This T cell receptor (beta chain) was found in a study of blood T cells in healthy people across ages. Study-wide points: There was no known CMV status for donors, so expanded clonotype changes were possibly confounded.

There are many counts of this clonotype. Its antigen is unidentified. With a J-beta primer mix and a sample-barcoded 5' primer, a second PCR ran about 7 to 12 cycles. Each CDR3 protein gets one entry after TCRdb re-called the 5' RACE reads with MiXCR. Seen here are around 790,000 distinct CDR3 sequences, 40% to 50% observed once, and the top ten hold around 21%. Investigators took about 9.1 milliliters of peripheral blood from every donor. Per sample, extraction of total RNA gave at least 5.5 micrograms in every case. J lost 4 bases, V lost 6 bases, and 9 bases had no gene match. CDR3 size: 16 residues. CDR1 and CDR2 (germline): SGDLS, YYNGEE.

The V call is TRBV9, the J call TRBJ2-5; 13 positions match TRBD2. This clonotype was obtained from a man in his sixties in good health. Source material: blood. CDR3 sequence reads: CASTETSGGSGETQYF. The CDR3 nucleotides are TGTGCCAGCACCGAGACTAGCGGGGGGTCAGGAGAGACCCAGTACTTC.